Shown below are 10 T cell receptor beta chains from a single sample sequenced in a study of post-analysis software for immune sequencing data. Findings and limits, study-wide: In patients, a few TRBV segments were more frequent than in controls, with TRBV5-6, TRBV5-1 and TRBV20-1 among them.

Their target antigens are unknown. Unique molecular identifiers featured in each of the TCR beta cDNA libraries. TCRdb reprocessed the PCR reads via MiXCR and lists one record per CDR3 protein. The data show some 890,000 distinct CDR3 sequences, with approximately 53% seen just once and under 6% held by the top ten. The sequencing sample was made of blood. These receptor sequences come from a girl aged 5-17 years with multiple sclerosis.

This chain connects TRBV20-1 to TRBJ2-3, with D unresolved. V lost 0 bases, J lost 4 bases, and 5 bases lay in between. This CDR3 comprises 12 residues. Per germline, CDR1 DFQATT and CDR2 SNEGSKA (reference sequence). The chain's CDR3 is CSARDRADTQYF. CDR3 in DNA: TGCAGTGCTAGAGATCGGGCAGATACGCAGTATTTT.

This clonotype came up a few times. V is TRBV7-9 and J is TRBJ1-1, with D unresolved. V shed 1 base and J shed 3 bases, with 6 bases lying between them. The CDR3 sequence is 13 residues long. CDR1 is SEHNR and CDR2 is FQNEAQ in the germline V gene (reference sequence). The CDR3 spells CASSLDPDTEAFF. In DNA form, the CDR3 reads TGTGCCAGCAGCTTAGATCCGGACACTGAAGCTTTCTTT.

The gene calls are TRBV7-2 and TRBJ2-5; TRBD2 aligns across 8 bases. The CDR3 is made up of 16 amino acids. Trimming took 5 bases from V and 7 from J; bases not matched to a gene: 15. Germline-derived CDR1 and CDR2 are SGHTA and FQGNSA. CDR3 nucleotide sequence: TGTGCCAGCAGCACCTATAGCGGGGAAGGAACTGTGACCCAGTACTTC. It specifies CASSTYSGEGTVTQYF.

The chain is built from TRBV15 and TRBJ2-7; TRBD1 matches at 8 bases. The CDR3 totals 17 residues. Germline V gene lookup returns CDR1 LNHNV and CDR2 YYDKDF (reference sequence). After removal of 3 bases from V and 10 bases from J, the junction contained 20 bases not matched to a gene. CDR3 nucleotide sequence: TGTGCCACCAGCAGTGACAGGGGCCATAGCCCCAAAGAGATCCAGTACTTC. It codes for CATSSDRGHSPKEIQYF.

This clonotype was detected only a few times. This could be a read error, since a much larger clone is one nucleotide away. The chain combines TRBV25-1 with TRBJ2-3; D remains ambiguous. Trimming stripped 6 bases from V and 4 bases from J, with 5 bases between. This CDR3 spans 11 amino acids. The germline CDR1 and CDR2 sequences are MGHDK and SYGVNS. The CDR3 sequence is CASSIADTQYF. The CDR3 coding sequence is TGTGCCAGCAGCATAGCAGATACGCAGTATTTT.

Notes on this clonotype: A read error may produce the germline difference seen at one junction end. This chain uses TRBV6-5 with TRBJ2-2; D possibly corresponds to TRBD2 (5 bases). This CDR3 contains 16 residues. Germline CDR1 and CDR2: MNHEY and SVGAGI. The CDR3, as DNA: TGTGCCAACAGTTACCCGAGGGCCCTGAACACCGGGGAGCTGTTTTTT. Translated, it gives CANSYPRALNTGELFF.

V and J are TRBV5-1 and TRBJ1-1, with D possibly TRBD1 on 5 matching bases. Germline V gives CDR1 SGHRS, CDR2 YFSETQ. Trimming stripped 0 bases from V and 4 bases from J, with 10 bases between. This CDR3 is 14 amino acids long. As DNA, the CDR3 is TGCGCCAGCAGCTTGGAAACGACAGCCACTGAAGCTTTCTTT. Translation gives CASSLETTATEAFF.

The chain recombines TRBV5-5 with TRBJ2-1, with 11 nucleotides matching TRBD2. Germline V CDR1 and CDR2: SGHKS, YYEKEE (reference sequence). The length of the CDR3 is 20 residues. V shed 0 bases and J 3 bases; nucleotides not matched to a gene: 14. CDR3 sequence reads: CASSLGWLAGGQTDYNEQFF. The CDR3 DNA follows: TGTGCCAGCAGCTTGGGTTGGTTAGCGGGGGGGCAGACTGACTACAATGAGCAGTTCTTC.

CDR3 DNA sequence: TGTGCCAGCGGCCCCGGAGGGGGAGGGGGCCACGAGCAGTACTTC. Protein product: CASGPGGGGGHEQYF. The V gene is TRBV13, the J gene TRBJ2-5, with D possibly being TRBD1 or TRBD2 (7 bases each). The J call is uncertain, as TRBJ2-7 better fits the DNA end. Germline values: CDR1 PRHDT, CDR2 FYEKMQ (reference sequence). The CDR3 is 15 residues long.

V gene TRBV6-5 combines with J gene TRBJ1-2, with 7 positions matching TRBD1. Per germline, CDR1 MNHEY and CDR2 SVGAGI. With 0 bases clipped from V and 3 bases from J, the junction kept 4 bases outside the gene matches. This CDR3 is built from 15 residues. CDR3 DNA sequence: TGTGCCAGCAGTTACTCCGGGACAGCACACTATGGCTACACCTTC. Translating it yields CASSYSGTAHYGYTF.